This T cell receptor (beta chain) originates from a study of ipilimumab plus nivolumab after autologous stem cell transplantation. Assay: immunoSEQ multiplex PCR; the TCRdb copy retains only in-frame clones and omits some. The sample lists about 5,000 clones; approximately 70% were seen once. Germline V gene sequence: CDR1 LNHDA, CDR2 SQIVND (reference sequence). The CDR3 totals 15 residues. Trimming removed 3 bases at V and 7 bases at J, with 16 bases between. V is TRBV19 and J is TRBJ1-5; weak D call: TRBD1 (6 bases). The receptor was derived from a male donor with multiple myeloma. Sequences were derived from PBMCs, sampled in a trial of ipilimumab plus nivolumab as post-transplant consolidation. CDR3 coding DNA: TGTGCCAGTAGTATTGCGGGGGGCCGCCTGCAGCCCCAGCATTTT. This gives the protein CASSIAGGRLQPQHF.